The T cell receptor beta chain described here comes from a study of Ad26.COV2.S vaccination and SARS-CoV-2 variants. Study as a whole: Of the COV1001 trial arms, the Ad26.COV2.S arm included the donor. The authors gave Ad26.COV2.S intramuscularly, either once or twice 56 days apart. Study observations and caveats: Reported findings describe substantial breadth in spike-specific CD8+ and CD4+ T cell responses following vaccination.

Treatment noted: around 19 received Ad26.COV2.S at low or high dose, single or two shots; roughly five received placebo; per-sample allocation not given. Sampling was done on day 63 after the first vaccine or placebo injection. The table came from immunoSEQ multiplex PCR; TCRdb's copy has only in-frame clones and leaves some out. Of around 450,000 clones in the sample, over 75% were seen once. V lost 5 bases to trimming and J lost 2 bases; unmatched junction nucleotides: 3. Per germline, CDR1 MNHEY and CDR2 SVGEGT. The CDR3 extends over 14 amino acids. This clone was recorded a few times. Antigen specificity is unknown.

The sample was peripheral blood, taken in a trial of Ad26.COV2.S vaccine versus placebo. The origin of this receptor is a person between 18 and 60 years old who received the Ad26.COV2.S COVID-19 vaccine or a placebo. The chain recombines TRBV6-2 or TRBV6-3 with TRBJ2-3; the match to TRBD1 covers 8 bases. The chain's CDR3 is CASSQTGVTDTQYF. For the CDR3, the DNA is TGTGCCAGCAGTCAGACAGGGGTCACAGATACGCAGTATTTT.